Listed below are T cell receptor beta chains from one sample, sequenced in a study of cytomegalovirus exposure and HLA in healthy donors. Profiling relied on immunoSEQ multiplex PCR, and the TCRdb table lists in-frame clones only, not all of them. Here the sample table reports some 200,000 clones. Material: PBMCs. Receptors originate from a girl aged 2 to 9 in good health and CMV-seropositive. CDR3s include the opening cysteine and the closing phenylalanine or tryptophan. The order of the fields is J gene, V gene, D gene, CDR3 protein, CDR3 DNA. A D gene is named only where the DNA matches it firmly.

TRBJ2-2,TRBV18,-,CASSPTSNTGELFF,TGTGCCAGCTCACCGACATCGAACACCGGGGAGCTGTTTTTT
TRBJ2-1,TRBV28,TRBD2,CASTFSLGGSHEQFF,TGTGCCAGCACTTTTTCCTTGGGAGGGAGTCATGAGCAGTTCTTC
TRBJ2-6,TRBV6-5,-,CASSYEFAGANVLTF,TGTGCCAGCAGTTACGAGTTCGCTGGGGCCAACGTCCTGACTTTC
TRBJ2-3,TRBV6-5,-,CASSLGTPRTDTQYF,TGTGCCAGCAGTCTCGGGACTCCGAGAACGGATACGCAGTATTTT
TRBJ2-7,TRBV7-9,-,CASSLGTDDYEQYF,TGTGCCAGTAGCTTAGGCACAGATGATTACGAGCAGTACTTC
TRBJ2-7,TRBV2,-,CASSEPQGIVYEQYF,TGTGCCAGCAGTGAACCCCAGGGTATAGTCTACGAGCAGTACTTC
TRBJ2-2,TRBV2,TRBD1,CATRPGTGGRTGELFF,TGTGCCACACGACCTGGGACAGGGGGGCGCACCGGGGAGCTGTTTTTT
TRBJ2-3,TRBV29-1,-,CSVETFHEKFTDTQYF,TGCAGCGTTGAGACTTTTCACGAAAAGTTCACAGATACGCAGTATTTT
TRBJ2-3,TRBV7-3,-,CASSLGSRTDTQYF,TGTGCCAGCAGCTTAGGGAGTCGGACAGATACGCAGTATTTT
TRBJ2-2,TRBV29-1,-,CSVEGQFEHTGELFF,TGCAGCGTCGAAGGACAGTTTGAACATACCGGGGAGCTGTTTTTT
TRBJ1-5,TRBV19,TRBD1,CASSKTGTAYSNQPQHF,TGTGCCAGTAGTAAAACCGGGACAGCTTATAGCAATCAGCCCCAGCATTTT
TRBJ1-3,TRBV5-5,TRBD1,CASSSGQGALSGNTIYF,TGTGCCAGCAGCTCTGGACAGGGGGCTCTCTCTGGAAACACCATATATTTT
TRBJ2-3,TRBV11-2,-,CASSLQGGGSTDTQYF,TGTGCCAGCAGCCTACAGGGTGGGGGTTCCACAGATACGCAGTATTTT
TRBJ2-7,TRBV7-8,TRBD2,CASNAPLAGGASSYEQYF,TGTGCCAGCAACGCCCCTCTAGCGGGAGGAGCCAGCTCCTACGAGCAGTACTTC
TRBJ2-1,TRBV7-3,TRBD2,CASSSRTSGYNEQFF,TGTGCCAGCAGCTCGCGGACTAGCGGTTACAATGAGCAGTTCTTC
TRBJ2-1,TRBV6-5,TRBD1,CASSYLRGRGPAEQFF,TGTGCCAGCAGTTACCTTCGGGGCAGGGGGCCCGCTGAGCAGTTCTTC
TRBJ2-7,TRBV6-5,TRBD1,CASSYSRTGGYEQYF,TGTGCCAGCAGTTACTCACGGACAGGGGGCTACGAGCAGTACTTC
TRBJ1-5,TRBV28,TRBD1,CASSQGAYNQPQHF,TGTGCCAGCAGTCAGGGGGCGTATAATCAGCCCCAGCATTTT
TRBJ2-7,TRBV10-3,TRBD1,CAISAGQGYEQYF,TGTGCCATCAGTGCCGGACAGGGTTACGAGCAGTACTTC
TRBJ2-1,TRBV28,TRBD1,CASTRDSFKEQFF,TGTGCCAGCACCCGGGACAGTTTCAAGGAGCAGTTCTTC
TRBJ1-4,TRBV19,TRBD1,CASKRDREVDEKLFF,TGTGCCAGTAAACGGGACAGGGAAGTTGATGAAAAACTGTTTTTT
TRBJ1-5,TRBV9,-,CASSVGGVEPQHF,TGTGCCAGCAGTGTCGGGGGGGTGGAGCCCCAGCATTTT
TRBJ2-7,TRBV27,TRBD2,CASSYTSGSLYEQYF,TGTGCCAGCAGTTACACTAGCGGGAGTCTCTACGAGCAGTACTTC
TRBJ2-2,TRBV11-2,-,CASSLSTSPLTTGELFF,TGTGCCAGCAGCCTATCGACTAGTCCCCTAACCACCGGGGAGCTGTTTTTT
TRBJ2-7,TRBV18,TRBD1,CASSDRGLYEQYF,TGTGCCAGCTCGGACAGGGGGCTTTACGAGCAGTACTTC
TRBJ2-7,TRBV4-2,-,CASSQGVGASVEQYF,TGTGCCAGCAGCCAAGGAGTGGGAGCTTCGGTCGAGCAGTACTTC
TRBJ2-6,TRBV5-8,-,CASSLEGTGANVLTF,TGTGCCAGCAGCTTGGAGGGGACTGGGGCCAACGTCCTGACTTTC
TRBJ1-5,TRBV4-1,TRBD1,CASSQSPPGGVNQPQHF,TGCGCCAGCAGCCAAAGCCCCCCAGGGGGTGTCAATCAGCCCCAGCATTTT
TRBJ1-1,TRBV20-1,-,CGLRRETEAFF,TGCGGACTAAGGAGGGAGACTGAAGCTTTCTTT
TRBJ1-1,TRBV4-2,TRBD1,CASGDRADTEAFF,TGTGCCAGCGGTGACAGGGCGGACACTGAAGCTTTCTTT
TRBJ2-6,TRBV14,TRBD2,CATSGLGFPGANVLTF,TGTGCCACCTCGGGACTAGGGTTTCCTGGGGCCAACGTCCTGACTTTC
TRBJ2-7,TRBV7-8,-,CASSYSPEIYEQYF,TGTGCCAGCAGCTATAGTCCTGAGATCTACGAGCAGTACTTC
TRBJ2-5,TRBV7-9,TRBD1,CASSPRLDRVETQYF,TGTGCCAGCAGCCCCCGGTTAGACAGGGTAGAGACCCAGTACTTC
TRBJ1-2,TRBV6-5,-,CASSYLGRDYGYTF,TGTGCCAGCAGTTACTTGGGCAGGGACTATGGCTACACCTTC
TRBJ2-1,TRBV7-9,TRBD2,CASSPQLAGGPHNEQFF,TGTGCCAGCAGCCCCCAACTAGCGGGAGGGCCCCACAATGAGCAGTTCTTC
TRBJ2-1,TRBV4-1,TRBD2,CASSRRLGLAGGTEQFF,TGCGCCAGCAGCCGTCGCCTCGGACTAGCGGGAGGGACTGAGCAGTTCTTC
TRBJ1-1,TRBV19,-,CASSVTGNTEAFF,TGTGCCAGTAGTGTCACAGGTAACACTGAAGCTTTCTTT
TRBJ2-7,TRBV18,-,CASSPPRSPSYEQYF,TGTGCCAGCTCACCACCCCGGAGTCCTAGCTACGAGCAGTACTTC
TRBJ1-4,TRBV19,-,CASSKQAQNEKLFF,TGTGCCAGTTCCAAACAGGCACAAAATGAAAAACTGTTTTTT
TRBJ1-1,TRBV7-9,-,CASSSLQGNTEAFF,TGTGCCAGCAGCTCCCTACAGGGGAACACTGAAGCTTTCTTT